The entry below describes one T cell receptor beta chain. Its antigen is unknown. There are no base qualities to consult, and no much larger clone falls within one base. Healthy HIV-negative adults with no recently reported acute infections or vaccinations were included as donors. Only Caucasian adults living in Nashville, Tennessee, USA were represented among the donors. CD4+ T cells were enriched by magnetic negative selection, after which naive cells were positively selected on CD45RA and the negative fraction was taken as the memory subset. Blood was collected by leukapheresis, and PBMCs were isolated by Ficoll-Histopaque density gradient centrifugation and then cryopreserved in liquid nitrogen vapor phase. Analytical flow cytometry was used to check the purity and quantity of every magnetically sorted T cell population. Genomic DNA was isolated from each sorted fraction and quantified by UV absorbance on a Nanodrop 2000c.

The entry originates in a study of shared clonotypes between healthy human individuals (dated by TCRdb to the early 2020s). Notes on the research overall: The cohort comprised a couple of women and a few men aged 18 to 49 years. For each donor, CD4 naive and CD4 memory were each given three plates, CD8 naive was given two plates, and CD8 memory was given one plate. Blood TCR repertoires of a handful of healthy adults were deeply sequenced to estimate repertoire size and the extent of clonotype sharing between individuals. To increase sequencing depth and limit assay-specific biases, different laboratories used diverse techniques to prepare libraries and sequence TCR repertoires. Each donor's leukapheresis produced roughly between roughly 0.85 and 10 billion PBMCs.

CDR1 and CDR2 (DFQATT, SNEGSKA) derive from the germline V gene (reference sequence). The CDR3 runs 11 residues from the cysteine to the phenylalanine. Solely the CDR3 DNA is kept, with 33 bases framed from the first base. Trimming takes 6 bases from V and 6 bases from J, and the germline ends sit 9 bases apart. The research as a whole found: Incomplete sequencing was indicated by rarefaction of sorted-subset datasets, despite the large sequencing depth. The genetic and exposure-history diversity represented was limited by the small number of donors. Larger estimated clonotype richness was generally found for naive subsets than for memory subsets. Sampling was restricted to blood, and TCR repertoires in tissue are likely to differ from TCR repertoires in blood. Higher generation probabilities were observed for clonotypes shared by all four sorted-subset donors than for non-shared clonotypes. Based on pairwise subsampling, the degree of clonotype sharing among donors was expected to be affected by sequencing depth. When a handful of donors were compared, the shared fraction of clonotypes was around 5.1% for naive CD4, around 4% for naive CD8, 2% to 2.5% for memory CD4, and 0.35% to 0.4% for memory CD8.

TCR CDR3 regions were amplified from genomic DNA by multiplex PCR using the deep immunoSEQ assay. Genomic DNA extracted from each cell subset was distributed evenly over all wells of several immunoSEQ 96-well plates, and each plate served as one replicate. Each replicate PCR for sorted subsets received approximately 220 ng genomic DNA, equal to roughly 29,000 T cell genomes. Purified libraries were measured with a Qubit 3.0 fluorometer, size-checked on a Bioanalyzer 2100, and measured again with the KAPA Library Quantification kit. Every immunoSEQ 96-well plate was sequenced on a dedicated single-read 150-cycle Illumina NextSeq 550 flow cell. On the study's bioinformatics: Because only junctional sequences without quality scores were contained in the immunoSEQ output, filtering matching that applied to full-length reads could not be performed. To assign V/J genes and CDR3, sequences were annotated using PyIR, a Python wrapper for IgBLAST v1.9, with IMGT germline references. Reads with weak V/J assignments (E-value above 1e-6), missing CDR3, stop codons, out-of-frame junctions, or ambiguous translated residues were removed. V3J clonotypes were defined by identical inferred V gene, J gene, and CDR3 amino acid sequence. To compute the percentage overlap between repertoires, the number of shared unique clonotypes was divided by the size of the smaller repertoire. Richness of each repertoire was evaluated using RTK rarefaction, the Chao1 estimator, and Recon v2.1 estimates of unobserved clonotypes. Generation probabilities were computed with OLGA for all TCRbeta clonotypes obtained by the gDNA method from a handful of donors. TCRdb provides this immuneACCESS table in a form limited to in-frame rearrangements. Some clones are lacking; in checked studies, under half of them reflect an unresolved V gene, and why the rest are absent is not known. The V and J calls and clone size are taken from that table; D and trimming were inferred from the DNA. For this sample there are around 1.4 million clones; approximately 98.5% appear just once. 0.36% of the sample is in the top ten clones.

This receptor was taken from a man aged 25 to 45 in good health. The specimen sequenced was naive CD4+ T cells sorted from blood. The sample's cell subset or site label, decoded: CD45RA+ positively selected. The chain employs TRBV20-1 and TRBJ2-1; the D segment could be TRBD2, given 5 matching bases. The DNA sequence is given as TGCAGTGCGGACTCGGCCAATGAGCAGTTCTTC. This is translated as CSADSANEQFF.